The clone carrying this TCR beta chain has more than one count but fewer than ten. Its matching antigen is unknown. This CDR3 is 13 amino acids long. The V end lost 3 bases, the J end lost 4 bases, and 9 bases lay between the germline ends. Germline assignment: CDR1 LGHDT and CDR2 YNNKEL (reference sequence). From the 5' RACE reads, TCRdb called clonotypes with MiXCR, one entry per CDR3 protein. Of around 650,000 distinct CDR3 sequences listed, 7.1% were seen once; the top ten hold over 1.5%. The source of the sample is a study of identical twins. Study-level findings and limits: Out-of-frame beta chain sequences displayed weaker excess sharing between twins.

The sample was also reused in another study, on yellow fever vaccine responses in identical twins.

V gene TRBV3-1 combines with J gene TRBJ1-2; D is undetermined. The sample consisted of PBMCs. This clonotype was obtained from a woman younger than 30 in good health. CDR3 nucleotides: TGTGCCAGCAGCCAGGCCGCCCTCTATGGCTACACCTTC. It codes for CASSQAALYGYTF.